This passage covers 27 T cell receptor beta chains from one sample sequenced in a study of T cells in Graves' hyperthyroidism and ophthalmopathy. Amplified TCR beta CDR3 regions derived from RNA transcripts. TCR CDR3 regions were first amplified by RT-PCR with HTBI primers. TCRdb re-derived calls from the multiplex PCR reads in MiXCR, one entry per CDR3 protein. Among under 300,000 distinct CDR3 sequences listed, around a quarter were seen once. The sequencing input was blood. The receptors were gathered from a man aged 35 to 55 with Graves' hyperthyroidism that later progressed to Graves' ophthalmopathy.

The rearrangement uses TRBV6-1 and TRBJ1-2; TRBD1 is a possible D gene (5 bases). Germline V CDR1 and CDR2: MNHNS, SASEGT. The CDR3 is 16 amino acids. Trimming left V 8 bases short and J 1 base short, with 20 bases between. This CDR3 is CASQTERGAFNYGYTF. The CDR3 nucleotides read TGTGCCAGCCAGACAGAGCGCGGCGCCTTTAACTATGGCTACACCTTC.

This clonotype was recorded at least ten times. This chain connects TRBV20-1 to TRBJ2-5, with 11 positions matching TRBD2. This CDR3 spans 14 amino acids. From germline, CDR1 is DFQATT and CDR2 SNEGSKA (reference sequence). After removal of 3 bases from V and 3 bases from J, the junction contained 3 bases not matched to a gene. As DNA, the CDR3 is TGCAGTGCTAGGGGGGGACTAGCGGAAGAGACCCAGTACTTC. Translation: CSARGGLAEETQYF.

This clonotype has a count of ten or more. V gene TRBV5-6 combines with J gene TRBJ2-7; no definite D call. Germline V gene data show CDR1 as SGHDT and CDR2 as YYEEEE. The CDR3 extends over 15 amino acids. V lost 4 bases and J lost 0, with 14 bases in between. The CDR3 here is CASSQPGASSYEQYF. CDR3 bases: TGTGCCAGCAGCCAGCCGGGTGCCAGCTCCTACGAGCAGTACTTC.

This clonotype was counted many times. CDR3 nucleotides: TGCAGCGTTGTCCCCGGCATCGACTACGAGCAGTACTTC. This encodes CSVVPGIDYEQYF. The V gene is TRBV29-1, the J gene TRBJ2-7; D is ambiguous. The CDR3 extends over 13 amino acids. CDR1 is SQVTM, CDR2 ANQGSEA, per germline. Between the trimmed V and J ends, which lost 4 bases and 3 bases, there was a span of 13 bases.

This clonotype was picked up many times. The gene calls are TRBV28 and TRBJ2-5; D is unresolved. The CDR3 spans 14 residues. V lost 1 base to trimming and J lost 4 bases, with 10 bases between them. Germline CDR1 is MDHEN and CDR2 is SYDVKM. The DNA of the CDR3 is TGTGCCAGCAGTTTATCGGCAGTGAGAGAGACCCAGTACTTC. It is translated as CASSLSAVRETQYF.

This clonotype was seen repeatedly, ten times or more. J is TRBJ2-7 and V is TRBV12-3 or TRBV12-4, with D unresolved. The CDR3 extends over 15 amino acids. The V end lost 6 bases, the J end lost 4 bases, and 19 bases lay between the germline ends. The CDR3 here is CASRPPRGNLYEQYF. The CDR3 nucleotides read TGTGCCAGCAGACCCCCTCGAGGCAACCTTTACGAGCAGTACTTC.

This clonotype came up many times. The chain couples TRBV11-2 to TRBJ2-5; no definite D call. V was clipped by 5 bases and J by 4 bases, with 17 bases between them. This CDR3 has 15 amino acids. Germline values: CDR1 SGHAT, CDR2 FQNNGV. DNA of the CDR3: TGTGCCAGCAGCACAAGAGCCAACGAACCAGAGACCCAGTACTTC. Translated: CASSTRANEPETQYF.

Only a few counts were recorded for this clonotype. The chain uses TRBV20-1 and TRBJ2-5, with unresolved D. The V end lost 3 bases, the J end lost 5 bases, and 7 bases lay between the germline ends. From germline, CDR1 is DFQATT and CDR2 SNEGSKA (reference sequence). This CDR3 has 11 residues. The CDR3 loop is CSASVRETQYF. The CDR3, as DNA: TGCAGTGCTAGTGTCCGGGAGACCCAGTACTTC.

The chain is built from TRBV3-1 and TRBJ2-2, with 9 bases aligning to TRBD2. The CDR3 runs 18 residues. The germline CDR1 and CDR2 sequences are LGHDT and YNNKEL (reference sequence). V trimming: 8 bases; J trimming: 0 bases; junction bases outside the gene matches: 13. The CDR3 DNA sequence: TGTGCCAGCTCGGCTAGCGGGACTCACCCTACGAACACCGGGGAGCTGTTTTTT. Translated, it gives CASSASGTHPTNTGELFF. The entire variable domain, with the rest obtained from reference TRBV3-1 and TRBJ2-2, is as follows: DTAVSQTPKYLVTQMGNDKSIKCEQNLGHDTMYWYKQDSKKFLKIMFSYNNKELIINETVPNRFSPKSPDKAHLNLHINSLELGDSAVYFCASSASGTHPTNTGELFFGEGSRLTVL.

The sample holds many counts of this clonotype. The V call is TRBV5-1, the J call TRBJ2-2; 9 positions match TRBD1. The CDR3 is 16 amino acids. The germline gives CDR1 SGHRS, CDR2 YFSETQ. V trimming: 0 bases; J trimming: 4 bases; junction bases outside the gene matches: 4. CDR3 nucleotide sequence: TGCGCCAGCAGCTTGGCCGGGACAGGGCCCACCGGGGAGCTGTTTTTT. Protein: CASSLAGTGPTGELFF.

This clonotype was recorded many times. This chain's CDR3 is CASSGKSGANVLTF. The CDR3 nucleotides are TGTGCCAGCAGTGGGAAGTCTGGGGCCAACGTCCTGACTTTC. The chain employs TRBV6-1 and TRBJ2-6; no clear D gene. Deletions cut 4 bases from V and 1 base from J, with 5 bases between. CDR1 and CDR2 from the germline V gene are MNHNS and SASEGT. The CDR3 is made up of 14 amino acids.

This clonotype occurred many times. This rearrangement joins TRBV7-9 to TRBJ2-4; 8 bases line up with TRBD1. This CDR3 has 15 residues. Germline lookup yields CDR1 SEHNR and CDR2 FQNEAQ (reference sequence). J gave up 2 bases and V 5 bases, and 5 bases lay outside the gene matches. The CDR3 loop reads CASSARTGTKNIQYF. CDR3 nucleotides: TGTGCCAGCAGCGCCAGGACAGGGACCAAAAACATTCAGTACTTC.

This clonotype was picked up many times. The V gene is TRBV20-1, the J gene TRBJ1-2; tentatively, D is TRBD1 (6 bases). Germline V CDR1 and CDR2: DFQATT, SNEGSKA (reference sequence). The CDR3 loop spans 15 amino acids. V was cut by 5 bases and J by 4 bases, with 20 bases left in between. The CDR3 DNA follows: TGCAGTGCTGGGCGGTTCTGGGGGCACGGCTATGGCTACACCTTC. This codes for CSAGRFWGHGYGYTF.

This clonotype was seen a handful of times. The chain uses TRBV24-1 and TRBJ1-1; the D is unclear. CDR1 is KGHDR, CDR2 SFDVKD, per germline. V was trimmed by 12 bases and J by 4 bases, leaving 20 bases between them. This CDR3 spans 14 amino acids. The CDR3 loop is CAVERLRERTEAFF. The CDR3 nucleotides are TGTGCCGTCGAGAGGTTGAGGGAACGCACTGAAGCTTTCTTT.

The table lists this clonotype with many counts. The chain carries TRBV12-3 or TRBV12-4 and TRBJ2-1, with 13 bases fitting TRBD2. V lost 8 bases and J lost 10; bases outside the gene matches: 8. The CDR3 loop spans 14 amino acids. The CDR3 loop reads CASWGTSGKIEQFF. CDR3 sequence (DNA): TGTGCCAGCTGGGGGACTAGCGGGAAGATCGAGCAGTTCTTC.

In this sample, this clonotype turned up many times. The chain has TRBV20-1 and TRBJ1-1; D is possibly TRBD1 (6 bases). Germline V gene sequence: CDR1 DFQATT, CDR2 SNEGSKA (reference sequence). The CDR3 is made up of 12 amino acids. V lost 2 bases and J lost 8, with 12 bases in between. In DNA form, the CDR3 reads TGCAGTGCTAGAAACGACAGGATCGAAGCTTTCTTT. Amino acid sequence: CSARNDRIEAFF.

The rearrangement joins TRBV11-1 to TRBJ2-2, with TRBD1 matching 7 bases. Trimming cost V 4 bases and J 5 bases; bases outside gene matches: 16. CDR1 is SGHAT, CDR2 FQDESV, per germline (reference sequence). The CDR3 spans 18 residues. The CDR3 loop is CASSSPRQGRVETGELFF. In DNA form, the CDR3 reads TGTGCCAGCAGCTCCCCACGACAGGGACGGGTGGAAACCGGGGAGCTGTTTTTT.

With respect to this clonotype: Being one base from a much bigger clone, this may be a read error. The chain employs TRBV9 and TRBJ1-5; D not certain. There are 15 residues in the CDR3. From germline, CDR1 is SGDLS and CDR2 YYNGEE. V was shortened by 0 bases and J by 0 bases, with 7 bases between the two germline ends. The DNA for the CDR3 is TGTGCCAGCAGCGTAGACGGATGTAGCAATCAGCCCCAGCATTTT. Translation gives CASSVDGCSNQPQHF.

This clonotype was seen many times. CDR3 amino acids: CATRQGTGELFF. The CDR3 nucleotides read TGTGCCACCAGACAGGGAACCGGGGAGCTGTTTTTT. The chain recombines TRBV24-1 with TRBJ2-2; tentatively, D is TRBD1 (6 bases). V was shortened by 7 bases and J by 5 bases, with 7 bases between the two germline ends. CDR1 KGHDR and CDR2 SFDVKD come from the germline V gene. The CDR3 is 12 residues long.

This clonotype was observed at least ten times. The DNA of the CDR3 is TGCGCCAGCAGTGCAAGTTTGGGCACTGAAGCTTTCTTT. As protein: CASSASLGTEAFF. This chain connects TRBV5-1 to TRBJ1-1; D remains unclear. Germline V gene sequence: CDR1 SGHRS, CDR2 YFSETQ. V was shortened by 5 bases and J by 4 bases, with 12 bases between the two germline ends. The CDR3 is 13 residues long.

The chain uses TRBV3-1 and TRBJ1-5; D remains unclear. V lost 1 base, J lost 4 bases, and 5 bases lay in between. The CDR3 is 13 amino acids. In germline, CDR1 is LGHDT, CDR2 YNNKEL (reference sequence). The CDR3 loop reads CASSQATNQPQHF. The DNA of the CDR3 is TGTGCCAGCAGCCAAGCTACGAATCAGCCCCAGCATTTT. Together with reference TRBV3-1 and TRBJ1-5, the CDR3 gives the full variable domain: DTAVSQTPKYLVTQMGNDKSIKCEQNLGHDTMYWYKQDSKKFLKIMFSYNNKELIINETVPNRFSPKSPDKAHLNLHINSLELGDSAVYFCASSQATNQPQHFGDGTRLSIL.

This clonotype appeared a few times. The chain joins TRBV5-4 to TRBJ1-5; D is uncertain. This CDR3 contains 17 residues. CDR1 is SGHNT, CDR2 YYREEE, per germline (reference sequence). Trimming left V 0 bases short and J 0 bases short, with 13 bases between. The DNA for the CDR3 is TGTGCCAGCAGCTTGGTTTTTAACAGTAATAGCAATCAGCCCCAGCATTTT. Translating it yields CASSLVFNSNSNQPQHF.

This clonotype was observed at least ten times. The genes are TRBV5-6 and TRBJ2-7; TRBD1 matches at 7 bases. The CDR3 extends over 15 amino acids. Germline V gives CDR1 SGHDT, CDR2 YYEEEE. Germline trimming cut 4 bases from V and 4 bases from J; bases unmatched to any gene: 11. CDR3 sequence (DNA): TGTGCCAGCAGCGATCAACCGGGACAGCCATACGAGCAGTACTTC. It specifies CASSDQPGQPYEQYF.

The chain employs TRBV28 and TRBJ1-2; possible D gene TRBD1, 5 bases. The CDR3 contains 14 residues. Per germline, CDR1 MDHEN and CDR2 SYDVKM. Trimming took 5 bases from V and 6 from J, leaving 16 bases between them. CDR3 DNA sequence: TGTGCCAGCAGTGAGGGGTTCAGCCTCAATGGCTACACCTTC. Its translation is CASSEGFSLNGYTF.

This clonotype was detected ten times or more. The V gene is TRBV9, the J gene TRBJ1-2; 9 positions agree with TRBD1. Germline CDR1 SGDLS, CDR2 YYNGEE. The CDR3 totals 15 residues. Trimming removed 4 bases from V and 7 bases from J; junction bases left unmatched: 11. DNA of the CDR3: TGTGCCAGCAGCACCGGACAGGGGACTCGGGCTGGCTACACCTTC. Translated, it gives CASSTGQGTRAGYTF.

CDR3 protein: CASSYFPGRGTEAFF. The DNA of the CDR3 is TGTGCCAGCAGTTATTTTCCCGGCCGTGGCACTGAAGCTTTCTTT. V and J are TRBV6-5 and TRBJ1-1; no clear D. With 3 bases removed from V and 4 bases from J, the gap between germline ends came to 15 bases. The CDR3 is 15 amino acids. In germline, CDR1 is MNHEY, CDR2 SVGAGI.

The sample holds many counts of this clonotype. CDR3 sequence reads: CSARDLAGTLSEEQYF. As DNA, the CDR3 is TGCAGTGCTAGAGATTTGGCGGGAACTCTCTCGGAAGAGCAGTACTTC. The chain is built from TRBV20-1 and TRBJ2-7, with a possible D match to TRBD2 (6 bases). This CDR3 is 16 amino acids long. Germline-derived CDR1 and CDR2 are DFQATT and SNEGSKA (reference sequence). Trimming took 0 bases from V and 7 from J, leaving 22 bases between them.